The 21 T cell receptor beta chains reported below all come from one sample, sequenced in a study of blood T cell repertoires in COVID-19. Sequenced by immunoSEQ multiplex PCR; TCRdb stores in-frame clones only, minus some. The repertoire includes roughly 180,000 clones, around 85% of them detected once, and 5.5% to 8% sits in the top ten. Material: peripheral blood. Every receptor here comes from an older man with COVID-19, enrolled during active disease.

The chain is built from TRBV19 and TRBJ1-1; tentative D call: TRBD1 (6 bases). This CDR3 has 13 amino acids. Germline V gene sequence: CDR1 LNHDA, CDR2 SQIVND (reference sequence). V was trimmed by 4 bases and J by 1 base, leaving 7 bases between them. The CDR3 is CASSKTGNTEAFF. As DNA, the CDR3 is TGTGCCAGTAGTAAGACAGGGAACACTGAAGCTTTCTTT.

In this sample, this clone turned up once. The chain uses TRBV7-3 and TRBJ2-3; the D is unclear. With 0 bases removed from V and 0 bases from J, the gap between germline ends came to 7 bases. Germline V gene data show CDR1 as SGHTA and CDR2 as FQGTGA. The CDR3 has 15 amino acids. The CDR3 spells CASSLTRTSTDTQYF. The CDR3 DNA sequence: TGTGCCAGCAGCTTAACGAGAACTAGCACAGATACGCAGTATTTT.

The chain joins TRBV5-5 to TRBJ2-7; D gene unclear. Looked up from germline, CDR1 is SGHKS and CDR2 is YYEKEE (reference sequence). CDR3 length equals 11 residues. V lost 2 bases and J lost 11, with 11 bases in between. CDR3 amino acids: CASSLEVHEYF. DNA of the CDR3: TGTGCCAGCAGCTTAGAGGTCCACGAGTACTTC.

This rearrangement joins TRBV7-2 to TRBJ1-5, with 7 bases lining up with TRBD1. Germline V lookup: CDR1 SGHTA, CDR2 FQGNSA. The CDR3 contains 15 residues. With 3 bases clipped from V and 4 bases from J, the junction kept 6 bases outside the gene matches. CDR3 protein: CASSFRGGWNQPQHF. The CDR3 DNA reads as TGTGCCAGCAGCTTCCGAGGGGGCTGGAATCAGCCCCAGCATTTT.

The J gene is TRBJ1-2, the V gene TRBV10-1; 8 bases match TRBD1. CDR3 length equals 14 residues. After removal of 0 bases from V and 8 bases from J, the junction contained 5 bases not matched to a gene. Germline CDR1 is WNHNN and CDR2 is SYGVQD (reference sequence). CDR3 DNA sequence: TGCGCCAGCAGTGAGTCGGACAGGGAGAGAGGCTACACCTTC. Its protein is CASSESDRERGYTF.

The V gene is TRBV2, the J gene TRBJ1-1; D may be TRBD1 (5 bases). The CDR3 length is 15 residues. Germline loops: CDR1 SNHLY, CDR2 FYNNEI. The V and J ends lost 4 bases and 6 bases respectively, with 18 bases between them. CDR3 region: CASSGQGGRHSEAFF. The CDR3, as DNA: TGTGCCAGCAGTGGGCAGGGTGGAAGACACTCTGAAGCTTTCTTT.

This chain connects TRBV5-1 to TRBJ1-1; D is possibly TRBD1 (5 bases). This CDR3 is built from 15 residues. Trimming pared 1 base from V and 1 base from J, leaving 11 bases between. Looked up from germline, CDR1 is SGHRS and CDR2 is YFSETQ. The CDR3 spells CASSLTGEPNTEAFF. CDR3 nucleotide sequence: TGCGCCAGCAGCTTGACAGGAGAGCCGAACACTGAAGCTTTCTTT.

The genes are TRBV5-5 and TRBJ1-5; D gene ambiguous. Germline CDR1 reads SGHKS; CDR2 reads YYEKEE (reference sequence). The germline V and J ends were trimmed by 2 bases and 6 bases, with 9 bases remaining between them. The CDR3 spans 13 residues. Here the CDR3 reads CASSFTSSQPQHF. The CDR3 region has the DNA TGTGCCAGCAGCTTCACGTCGAGTCAGCCCCAGCATTTT.

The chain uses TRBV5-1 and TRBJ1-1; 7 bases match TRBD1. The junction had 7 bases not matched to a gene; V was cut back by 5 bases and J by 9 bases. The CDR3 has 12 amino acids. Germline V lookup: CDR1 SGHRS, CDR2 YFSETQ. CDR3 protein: CASRQGDDKAFF. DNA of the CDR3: TGCGCCAGCAGGCAGGGGGATGATAAAGCTTTCTTT.

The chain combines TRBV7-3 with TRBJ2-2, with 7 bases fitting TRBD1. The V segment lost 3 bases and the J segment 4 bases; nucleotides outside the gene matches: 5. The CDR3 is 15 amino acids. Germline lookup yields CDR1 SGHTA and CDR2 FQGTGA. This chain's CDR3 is CASSLTGPGTGELFF. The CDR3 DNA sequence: TGTGCCAGCAGCTTGACAGGGCCCGGCACCGGGGAGCTGTTTTTT.

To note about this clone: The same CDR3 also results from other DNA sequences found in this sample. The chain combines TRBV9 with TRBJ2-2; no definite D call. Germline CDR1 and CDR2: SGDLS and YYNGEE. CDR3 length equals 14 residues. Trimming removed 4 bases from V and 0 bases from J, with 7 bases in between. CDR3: CASSSGPNTGELFF. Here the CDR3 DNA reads TGTGCCAGCAGCTCGGGTCCGAACACCGGGGAGCTGTTTTTT.

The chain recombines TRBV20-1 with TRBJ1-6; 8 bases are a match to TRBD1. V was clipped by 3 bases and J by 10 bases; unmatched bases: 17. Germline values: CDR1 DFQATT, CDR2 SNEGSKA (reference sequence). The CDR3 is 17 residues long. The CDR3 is CSASQMILDRVGSPLHF. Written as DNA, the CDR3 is TGCAGTGCTAGTCAGATGATTCTGGACAGGGTTGGGTCACCCCTCCACTTT.

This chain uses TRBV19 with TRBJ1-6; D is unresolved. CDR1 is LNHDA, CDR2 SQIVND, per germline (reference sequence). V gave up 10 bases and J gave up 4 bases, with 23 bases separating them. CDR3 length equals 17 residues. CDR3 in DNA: TGTGCCACTACCAGTCGGACGGGCACGGGATATAATTCACCCCTCCACTTT. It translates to CATTSRTGTGYNSPLHF. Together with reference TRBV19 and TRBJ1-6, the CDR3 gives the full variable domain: DGGITQSPKYLFRKEGQNVTLSCEQNLNHDAMYWYRQDPGQGLRLIYYSQIVNDFQKGDIAEGYSVSREKKESFPLTVTSAQKNPTAFYLCATTSRTGTGYNSPLHFGNGTRLTVT.

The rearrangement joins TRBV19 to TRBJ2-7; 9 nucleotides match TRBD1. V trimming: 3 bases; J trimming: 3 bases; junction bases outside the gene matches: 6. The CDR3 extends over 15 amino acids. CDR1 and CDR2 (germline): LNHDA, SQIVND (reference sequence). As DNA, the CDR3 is TGTGCCAGTAGTATCGCCGACAGGGGGATCTACGAGCAGTACTTC. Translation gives CASSIADRGIYEQYF. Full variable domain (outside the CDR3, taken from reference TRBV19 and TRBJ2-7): DGGITQSPKYLFRKEGQNVTLSCEQNLNHDAMYWYRQDPGQGLRLIYYSQIVNDFQKGDIAEGYSVSREKKESFPLTVTSAQKNPTAFYLCASSIADRGIYEQYFGPGTRLTVT.

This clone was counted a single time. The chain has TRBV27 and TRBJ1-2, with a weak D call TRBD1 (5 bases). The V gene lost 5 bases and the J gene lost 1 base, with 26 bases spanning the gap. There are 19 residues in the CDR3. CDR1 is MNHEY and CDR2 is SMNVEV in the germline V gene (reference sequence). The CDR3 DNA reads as TGTGCCAGCAGTCCCTTGAAGGGTCAGGGAGGTCCAGTTAACTATGGCTACACCTTC. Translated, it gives CASSPLKGQGGPVNYGYTF.

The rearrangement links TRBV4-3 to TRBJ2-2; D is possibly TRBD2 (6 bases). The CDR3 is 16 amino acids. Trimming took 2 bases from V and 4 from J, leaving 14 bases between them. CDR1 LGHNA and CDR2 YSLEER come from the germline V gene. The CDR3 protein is CASSQQWRGPTGELFF. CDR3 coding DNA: TGCGCCAGCAGCCAACAATGGCGGGGTCCCACCGGGGAGCTGTTTTTT.

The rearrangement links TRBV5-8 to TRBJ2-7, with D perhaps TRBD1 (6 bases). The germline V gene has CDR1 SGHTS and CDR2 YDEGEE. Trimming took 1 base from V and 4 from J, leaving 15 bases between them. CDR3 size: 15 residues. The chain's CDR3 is CASSLSSTGPYEQYF. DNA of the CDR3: TGTGCCAGCAGCTTGTCATCGACAGGACCTTACGAGCAGTACTTC.

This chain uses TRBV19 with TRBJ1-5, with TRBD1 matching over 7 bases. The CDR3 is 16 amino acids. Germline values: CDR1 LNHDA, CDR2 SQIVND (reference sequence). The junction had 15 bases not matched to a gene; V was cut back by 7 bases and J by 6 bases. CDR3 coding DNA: TGTGCCAGTACCCCCGACAGGGTAGAAGGGTCTCAGCCCCAGCATTTT. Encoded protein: CASTPDRVEGSQPQHF.

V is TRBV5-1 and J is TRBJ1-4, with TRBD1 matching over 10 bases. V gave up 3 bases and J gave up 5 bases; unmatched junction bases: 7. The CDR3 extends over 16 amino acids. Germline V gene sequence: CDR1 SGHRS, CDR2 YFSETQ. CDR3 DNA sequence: TGCGCCAGCAGCTCGAACCCGGGACAGGGGAATGAAAAACTGTTTTTT. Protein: CASSSNPGQGNEKLFF.

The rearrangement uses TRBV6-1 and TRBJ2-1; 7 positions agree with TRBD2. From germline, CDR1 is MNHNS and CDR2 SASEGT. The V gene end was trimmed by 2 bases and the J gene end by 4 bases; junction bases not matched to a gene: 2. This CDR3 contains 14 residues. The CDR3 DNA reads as TGTGCCAGCAGTGAAACGGGGGGATACAATGAGCAGTTCTTC. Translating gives CASSETGGYNEQFF.

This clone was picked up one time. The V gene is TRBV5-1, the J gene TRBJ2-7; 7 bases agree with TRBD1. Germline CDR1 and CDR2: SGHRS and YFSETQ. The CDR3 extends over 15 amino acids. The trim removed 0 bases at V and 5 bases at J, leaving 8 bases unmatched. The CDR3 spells CASSLEGARRNEQYF. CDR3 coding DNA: TGCGCCAGCAGCTTGGAGGGGGCGAGGCGGAACGAGCAGTACTTC. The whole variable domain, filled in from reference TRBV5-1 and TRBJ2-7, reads KAGVTQTPRYLIKTRGQQVTLSCSPISGHRSVSWYQQTPGQGLQFLFEYFSETQRNKGNFPGRFSGRQFSNSRSEMNVSTLELGDSALYLCASSLEGARRNEQYFGPGTRLTVT.